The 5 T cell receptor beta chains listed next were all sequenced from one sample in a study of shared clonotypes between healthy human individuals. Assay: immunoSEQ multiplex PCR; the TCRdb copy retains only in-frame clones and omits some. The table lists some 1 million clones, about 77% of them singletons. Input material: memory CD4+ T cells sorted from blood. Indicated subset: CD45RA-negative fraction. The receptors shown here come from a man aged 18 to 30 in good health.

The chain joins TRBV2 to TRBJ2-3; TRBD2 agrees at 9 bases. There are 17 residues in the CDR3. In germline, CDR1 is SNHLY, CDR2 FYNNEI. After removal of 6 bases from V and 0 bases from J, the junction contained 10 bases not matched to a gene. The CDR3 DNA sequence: TGTGCCAGCAGAGGGAGTCGACTAGCGGAGAGCACAGATACGCAGTATTTT. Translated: CASRGSRLAESTDTQYF.

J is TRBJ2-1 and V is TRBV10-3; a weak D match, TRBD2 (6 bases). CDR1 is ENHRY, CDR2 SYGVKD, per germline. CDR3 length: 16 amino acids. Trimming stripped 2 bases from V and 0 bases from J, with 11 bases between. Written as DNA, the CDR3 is TGTGCCATCAGTGAGGGGGGGAAACTCTCCTACAATGAGCAGTTCTTC. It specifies CAISEGGKLSYNEQFF.

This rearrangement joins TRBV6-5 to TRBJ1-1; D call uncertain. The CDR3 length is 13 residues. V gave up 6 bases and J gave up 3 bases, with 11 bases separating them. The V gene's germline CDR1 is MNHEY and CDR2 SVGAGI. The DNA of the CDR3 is TGTGCCAGCAGGGACGGACGTTACACTGAAGCTTTCTTT. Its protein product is CASRDGRYTEAFF.

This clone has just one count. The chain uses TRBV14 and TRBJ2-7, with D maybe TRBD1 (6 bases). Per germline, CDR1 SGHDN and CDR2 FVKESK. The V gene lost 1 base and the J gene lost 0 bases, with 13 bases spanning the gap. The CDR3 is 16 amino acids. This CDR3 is CASSQVRQAISYEQYF. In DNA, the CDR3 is TGTGCCAGCAGCCAAGTGCGACAGGCCATCTCCTACGAGCAGTACTTC.

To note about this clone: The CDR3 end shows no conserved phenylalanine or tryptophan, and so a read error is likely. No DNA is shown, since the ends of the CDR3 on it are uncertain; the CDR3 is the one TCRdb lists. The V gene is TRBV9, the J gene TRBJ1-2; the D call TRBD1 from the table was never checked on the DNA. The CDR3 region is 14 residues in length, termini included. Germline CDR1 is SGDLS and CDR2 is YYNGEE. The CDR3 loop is CASSAHKQGTTPEV.